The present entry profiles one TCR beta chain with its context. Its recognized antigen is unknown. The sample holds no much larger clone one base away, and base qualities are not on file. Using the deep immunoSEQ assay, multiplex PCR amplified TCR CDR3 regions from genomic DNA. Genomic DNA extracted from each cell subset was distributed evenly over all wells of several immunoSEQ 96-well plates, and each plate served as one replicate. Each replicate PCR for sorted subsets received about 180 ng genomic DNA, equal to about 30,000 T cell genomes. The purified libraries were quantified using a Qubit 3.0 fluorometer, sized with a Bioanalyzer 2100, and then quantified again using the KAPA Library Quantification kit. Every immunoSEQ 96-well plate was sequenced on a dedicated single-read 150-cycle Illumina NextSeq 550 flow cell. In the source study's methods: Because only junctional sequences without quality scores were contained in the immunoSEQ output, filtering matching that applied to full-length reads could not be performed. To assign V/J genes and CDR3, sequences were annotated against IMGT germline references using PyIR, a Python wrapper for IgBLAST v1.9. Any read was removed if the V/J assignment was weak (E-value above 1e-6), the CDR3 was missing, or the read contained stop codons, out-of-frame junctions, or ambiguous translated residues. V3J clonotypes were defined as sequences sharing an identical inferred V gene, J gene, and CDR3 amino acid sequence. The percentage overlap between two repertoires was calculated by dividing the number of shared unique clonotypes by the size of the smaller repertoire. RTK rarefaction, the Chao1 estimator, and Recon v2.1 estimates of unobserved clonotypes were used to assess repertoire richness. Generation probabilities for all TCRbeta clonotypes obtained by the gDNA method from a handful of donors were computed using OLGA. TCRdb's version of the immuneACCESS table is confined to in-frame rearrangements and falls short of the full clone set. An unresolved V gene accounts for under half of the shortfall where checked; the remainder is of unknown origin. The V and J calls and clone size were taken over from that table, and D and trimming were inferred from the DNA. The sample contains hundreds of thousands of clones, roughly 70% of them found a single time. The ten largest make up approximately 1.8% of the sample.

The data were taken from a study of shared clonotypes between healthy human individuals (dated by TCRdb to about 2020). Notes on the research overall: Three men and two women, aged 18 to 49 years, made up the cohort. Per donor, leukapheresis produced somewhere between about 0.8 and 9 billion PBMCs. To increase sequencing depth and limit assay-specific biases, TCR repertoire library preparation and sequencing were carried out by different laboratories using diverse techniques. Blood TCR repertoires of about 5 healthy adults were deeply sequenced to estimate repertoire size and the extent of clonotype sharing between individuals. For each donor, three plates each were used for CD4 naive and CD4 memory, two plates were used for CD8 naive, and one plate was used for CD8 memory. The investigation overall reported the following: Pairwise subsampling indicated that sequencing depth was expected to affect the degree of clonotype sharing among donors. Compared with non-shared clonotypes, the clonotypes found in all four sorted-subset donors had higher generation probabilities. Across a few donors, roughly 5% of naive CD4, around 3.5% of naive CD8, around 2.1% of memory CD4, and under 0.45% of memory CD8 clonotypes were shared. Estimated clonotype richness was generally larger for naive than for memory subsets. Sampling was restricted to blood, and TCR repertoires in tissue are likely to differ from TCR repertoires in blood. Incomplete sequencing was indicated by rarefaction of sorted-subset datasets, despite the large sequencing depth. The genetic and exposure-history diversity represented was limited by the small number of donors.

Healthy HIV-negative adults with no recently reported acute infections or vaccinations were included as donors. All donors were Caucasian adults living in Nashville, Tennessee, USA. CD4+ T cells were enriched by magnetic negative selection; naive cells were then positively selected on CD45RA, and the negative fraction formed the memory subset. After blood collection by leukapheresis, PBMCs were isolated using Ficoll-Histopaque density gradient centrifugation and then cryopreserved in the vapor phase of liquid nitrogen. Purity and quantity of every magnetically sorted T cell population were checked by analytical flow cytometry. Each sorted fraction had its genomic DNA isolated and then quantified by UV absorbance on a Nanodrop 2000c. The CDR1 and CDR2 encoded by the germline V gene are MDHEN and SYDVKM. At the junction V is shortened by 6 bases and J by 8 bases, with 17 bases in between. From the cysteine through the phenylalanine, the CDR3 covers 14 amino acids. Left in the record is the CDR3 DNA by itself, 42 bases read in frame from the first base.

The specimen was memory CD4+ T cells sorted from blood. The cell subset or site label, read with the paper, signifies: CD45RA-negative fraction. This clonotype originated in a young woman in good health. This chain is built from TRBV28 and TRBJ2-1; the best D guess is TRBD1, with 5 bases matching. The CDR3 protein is CASSSTDSIDEQFF. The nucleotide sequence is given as TGTGCCAGCAGCTCAACAGACAGTATTGATGAGCAGTTCTTC. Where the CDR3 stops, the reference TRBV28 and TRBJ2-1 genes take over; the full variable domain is DVKVTQSSRYLVKRTGEKVFLECVQDMDHENMFWYRQDPGLGLRLIYFSYDVKMKEKGDIPEGYSVSREKKERFSLILESASTNQTSMYLCASSSTDSIDEQFFGPGTRLTVL.